This TCR beta chain was recorded in a study of T cells in Graves' hyperthyroidism and ophthalmopathy. Whole-study results and caveats: Ophthalmopathy stood apart from stable hyperthyroidism in a 13 V-J model. In the blood, most expanded thyroid clonotypes above 0.001 appeared as well.

CDR1 and CDR2 from the germline V gene are KGHSH and LQKENI. The CDR3 has 16 amino acids. Trimming pared 3 bases from V and 0 bases from J, leaving 11 bases between. Diagnostic assessment was based on clinical symptoms, serum thyroxine and TRAb, thyroid ultrasound and orbital computed tomography. PBMCs came from about 10 ml fresh peripheral blood. This clonotype was counted a few times. Its antigen is unknown. RNA transcripts provided the source from which TCR beta CDR3 regions were amplified. TCR CDR3 underwent first-round RT-PCR with the HTBI primer set. TCRdb itself ran the multiplex PCR reads through MiXCR, one entry per CDR3 protein. The sample lists around 340,000 distinct CDR3 sequences, 15% to 20% occurring once.

Source material: blood. This sequence originates from a man younger than 40 with Graves' hyperthyroidism. V is TRBV18 and J is TRBJ1-4; D is undetermined. The CDR3 nucleotides read TGTGCCAGCTCACCCACCACACTGGCAACTAATGAAAAACTGTTTTTT. Its protein product is CASSPTTLATNEKLFF.